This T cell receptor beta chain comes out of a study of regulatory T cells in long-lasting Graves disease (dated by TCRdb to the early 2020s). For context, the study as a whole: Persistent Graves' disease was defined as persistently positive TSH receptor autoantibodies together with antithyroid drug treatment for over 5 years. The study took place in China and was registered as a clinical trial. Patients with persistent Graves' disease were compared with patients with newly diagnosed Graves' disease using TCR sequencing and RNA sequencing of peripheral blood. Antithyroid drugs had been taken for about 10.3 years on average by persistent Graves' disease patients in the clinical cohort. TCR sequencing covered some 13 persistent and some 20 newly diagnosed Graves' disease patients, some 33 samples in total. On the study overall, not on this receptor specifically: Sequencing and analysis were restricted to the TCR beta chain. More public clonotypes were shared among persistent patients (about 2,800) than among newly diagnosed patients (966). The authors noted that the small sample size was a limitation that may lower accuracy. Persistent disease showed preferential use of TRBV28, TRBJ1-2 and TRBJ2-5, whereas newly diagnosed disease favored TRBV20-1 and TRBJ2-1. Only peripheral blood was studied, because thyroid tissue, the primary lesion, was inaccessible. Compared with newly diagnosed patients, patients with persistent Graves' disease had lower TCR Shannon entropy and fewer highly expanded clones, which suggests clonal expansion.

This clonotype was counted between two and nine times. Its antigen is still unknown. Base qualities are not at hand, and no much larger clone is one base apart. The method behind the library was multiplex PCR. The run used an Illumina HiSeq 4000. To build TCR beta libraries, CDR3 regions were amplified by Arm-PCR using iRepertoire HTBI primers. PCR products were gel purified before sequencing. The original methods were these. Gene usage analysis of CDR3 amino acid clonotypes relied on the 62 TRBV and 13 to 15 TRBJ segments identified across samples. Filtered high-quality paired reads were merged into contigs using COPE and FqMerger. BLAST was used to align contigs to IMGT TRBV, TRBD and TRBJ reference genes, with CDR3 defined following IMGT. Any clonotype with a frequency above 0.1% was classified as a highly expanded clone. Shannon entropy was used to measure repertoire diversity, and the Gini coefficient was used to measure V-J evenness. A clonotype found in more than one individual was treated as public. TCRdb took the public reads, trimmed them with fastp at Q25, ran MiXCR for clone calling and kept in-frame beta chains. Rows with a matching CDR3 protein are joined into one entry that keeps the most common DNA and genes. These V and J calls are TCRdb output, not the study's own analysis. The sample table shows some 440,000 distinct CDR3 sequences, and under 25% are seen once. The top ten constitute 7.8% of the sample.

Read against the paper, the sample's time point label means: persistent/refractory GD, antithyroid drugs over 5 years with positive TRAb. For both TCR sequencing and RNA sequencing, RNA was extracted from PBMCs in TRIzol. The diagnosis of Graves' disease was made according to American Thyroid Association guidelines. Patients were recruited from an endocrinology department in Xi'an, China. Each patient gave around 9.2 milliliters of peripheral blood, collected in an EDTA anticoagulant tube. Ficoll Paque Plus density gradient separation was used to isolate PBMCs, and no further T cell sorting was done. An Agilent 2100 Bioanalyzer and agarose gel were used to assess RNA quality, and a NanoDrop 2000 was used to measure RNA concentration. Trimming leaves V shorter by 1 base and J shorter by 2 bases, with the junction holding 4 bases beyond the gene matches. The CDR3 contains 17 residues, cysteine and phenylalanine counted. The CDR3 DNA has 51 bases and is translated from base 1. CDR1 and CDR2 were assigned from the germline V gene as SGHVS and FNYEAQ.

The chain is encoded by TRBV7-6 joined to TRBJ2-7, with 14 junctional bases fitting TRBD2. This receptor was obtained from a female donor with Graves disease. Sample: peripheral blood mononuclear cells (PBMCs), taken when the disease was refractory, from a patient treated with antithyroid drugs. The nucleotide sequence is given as TGTGCCAGCAGCTTAGAGGAGGGACTAGCGGGGGCCTACGAGCAGTACTTC. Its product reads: CASSLEEGLAGAYEQYF.